The next 28 T cell receptor beta chains were all read from a single sample in a study of blood T cell repertoires in COVID-19. The assay was immunoSEQ multiplex PCR, and TCRdb's table has in-frame clones only and misses some. In the table there are 210,000 or so clones, 80% to 90% of which are singletons. The specimen sequenced was PBMCs or T cells enriched from blood (not recorded which). The receptors derive from a woman in her twenties or thirties who had been exposed to COVID-19.

The chain combines TRBV9 with TRBJ2-1, with TRBD2 matching over 10 bases. This CDR3 region has 14 residues. Germline V gene lookup returns CDR1 SGDLS and CDR2 YYNGEE. Trimming at V came to 3 bases and at J to 8 bases, leaving 5 bases not matched to a gene. The CDR3 DNA is TGTGCCAGCAGCGCTCGGGGGACTAGCGATGAGCAGTTCTTC. As protein: CASSARGTSDEQFF.

The genes are TRBV19 and TRBJ2-2, with 8 positions matching TRBD2. Germline CDR1 LNHDA, CDR2 SQIVND (reference sequence). The CDR3 sequence is 16 residues long. Trimming took 3 bases from V and 4 from J; bases not matched to a gene: 7. Written as DNA, the CDR3 is TGTGCCAGTAGTATTCGATCGGCGGGAGGCACCGGGGAGCTGTTTTTT. It is translated as CASSIRSAGGTGELFF.

V and J are TRBV1 and TRBJ1-2; whether TRBD1, the table's D call, matches the DNA was not checked. TRBV1 is classified as a pseudogene. This CDR3 has 16 amino acids. Here the CDR3 DNA reads TGCACCAGCAGCCAAAAATGGGGACAGGGTAGGTGTGGCTACACCTTC. This encodes CTSSQKWGQGRCGYTF.

The rearrangement links TRBV19 to TRBJ1-5, with 8 bases lining up with TRBD1. V was pared by 5 bases and J by 5 bases, with 11 bases of the junction left unmatched. In germline, CDR1 is LNHDA, CDR2 SQIVND (reference sequence). This CDR3 comprises 16 residues. CDR3 amino acids: CASSRLEDREDQPQHF. For the CDR3, the DNA is TGTGCCAGTAGTCGTTTGGAGGACAGGGAGGATCAGCCCCAGCATTTT.

The V and J genes are TRBV4-2 and TRBJ2-7; D is unresolved. CDR1 LGHNA and CDR2 YNFKEQ come from the germline V gene. V lost 0 bases to trimming and J lost 3 bases, with 15 bases between them. This CDR3 is built from 16 residues. The CDR3 DNA follows: TGTGCCAGCAGCCAAGATCGTAAAGCGAGCAGCTACGAGCAGTACTTC. Amino acids: CASSQDRKASSYEQYF.

This rearrangement joins TRBV6-5 to TRBJ2-5, with 8 nucleotides matching TRBD1. This CDR3 has 14 residues. Per germline, CDR1 MNHEY and CDR2 SVGAGI. Trimming cost V 5 bases and J 4 bases; bases outside gene matches: 6. The CDR3 region has the DNA TGTGCCAGCAGTAAGACAGGGGTGTCAGAGACCCAGTACTTC. Translating gives CASSKTGVSETQYF.

V and J are TRBV2 and TRBJ1-2; TRBD1 might be the D (6 bases). The CDR3 totals 14 residues. The V and J ends lost 8 bases and 4 bases respectively, with 17 bases between them. The germline V gene has CDR1 SNHLY and CDR2 FYNNEI. DNA for the CDR3: TGTGCCAGCGACGAGGCAGGGGACGGCTATGGCTACACCTTC. Amino acids: CASDEAGDGYGYTF.

The chain has TRBV29-1 and TRBJ1-2; 7 bases map to TRBD1. CDR3 length: 12 amino acids. J gave up 1 base and V 7 bases, and 3 bases lay outside the gene matches. CDR1 is SQVTM, CDR2 ANQGSEA, per germline. The CDR3 bases are TGCAGCGCGACAGGGAGTAACTATGGCTACACCTTC. The encoded protein is CSATGSNYGYTF. Drawing the rest from reference TRBV29-1 and TRBJ1-2, the complete variable domain is SAVISQKPSRDICQRGTSLTIQCQVDSQVTMMFWYRQQPGQSLTLIATANQGSEATYESGFVIDKFPISRPNLTFSTLTVSNMSPEDSSIYLCSATGSNYGYTFGSGTRLTVV.

The J gene is TRBJ1-5, the V gene TRBV6-5; 8 bases line up with TRBD1. The CDR3 has 14 amino acids. From germline, CDR1 is MNHEY and CDR2 SVGAGI. The trim removed 5 bases at V and 5 bases at J, leaving 5 bases unmatched. The CDR3 region has the DNA TGTGCCAGCAGTATTGGACAGGGTTATCAGCCCCAGCATTTT. Its protein product is CASSIGQGYQPQHF.

J is TRBJ1-5 and V is TRBV6-5; 9 bases are shared with TRBD1. Germline V gene data show CDR1 as MNHEY and CDR2 as SVGAGI. V trimming: 5 bases; J trimming: 8 bases; junction bases outside the gene matches: 4. The CDR3 loop spans 13 amino acids. CDR3 DNA sequence: TGTGCCAGCAGTAGGGACAGGGATGAGCCCCAGCATTTT. It specifies CASSRDRDEPQHF.

The rearrangement links TRBV18 to TRBJ2-1; TRBD1 matches 11 bases. CDR3 length: 15 residues. V lost 2 bases, J lost 7 bases, and 4 bases stayed unmatched. Germline CDR1 reads KGHSH; CDR2 reads LQKENI. The CDR3 loop is CASSPMDRGRNEQFF. The CDR3 nucleotides are TGTGCCAGCTCACCAATGGACAGGGGGCGGAATGAGCAGTTCTTC.

The CDR3 coding sequence is TGTGCCAGTAGTATTACAGGGGATCCCTACGAGCAGTACTTC. As protein: CASSITGDPYEQYF. V and J are TRBV19 and TRBJ2-7; 7 bases match TRBD1. The J segment lost 2 bases and the V segment lost 3 bases, leaving 4 bases of the junction unmatched. The germline V gene encodes CDR1 LNHDA and CDR2 SQIVND (reference sequence). The CDR3 spans 14 residues.

This chain links TRBV5-1 with TRBJ1-2; 8 nucleotides line up with TRBD1. With V trimmed by 4 bases and J by 2 bases, 4 bases remained unmatched. CDR1 is SGHRS, CDR2 YFSETQ, per germline. This CDR3 contains 14 residues. The CDR3 region is CASSPRQGNYGYTF. As DNA, the CDR3 is TGCGCCAGCAGCCCCCGACAGGGGAACTATGGCTACACCTTC.

The count of this clone is one. The chain combines TRBV7-9 with TRBJ2-1, with 7 bases that match TRBD1. Looked up from germline, CDR1 is SEHNR and CDR2 is FQNEAQ (reference sequence). The CDR3 length is 17 residues. The ends lost 3 bases at V and 4 bases at J; junction bases unmatched: 12. Here the CDR3 reads CASSFLRDSTSYNEQFF. Here the CDR3 DNA reads TGTGCCAGCAGCTTCCTCCGGGACAGCACTTCTTACAATGAGCAGTTCTTC. Supplemented by reference TRBV7-9 and TRBJ2-1, the full variable domain reads DTGVSQNPRHKITKRGQNVTFRCDPISEHNRLYWYRQTLGQGPEFLTYFQNEAQLEKSRLLSDRFSAERPKGSFSTLEIQRTEQGDSAMYLCASSFLRDSTSYNEQFFGPGTRLTVL.

The CDR3 reads CASSWVSGRATDTQYF. The CDR3 nucleotides are TGTGCCAGCAGCTGGGTTAGCGGGAGGGCAACAGATACGCAGTATTTT. This rearrangement joins TRBV5-6 to TRBJ2-3; 11 bases match TRBD2. CDR3 size: 16 residues. Germline-derived CDR1 and CDR2 are SGHDT and YYEEEE. Trimming at V came to 3 bases and at J to 3 bases, leaving 6 bases not matched to a gene. Looking up the rest from reference TRBV5-6 and TRBJ2-3 gives the full variable domain: DAGVTQSPTHLIKTRGQQVTLRCSPKSGHDTVSWYQQALGQGPQFIFQYYEEEERQRGNFPDRFSGHQFPNYSSELNVNALLLGDSALYLCASSWVSGRATDTQYFGPGTRLTVL.

V gene TRBV6-8 combines with J gene TRBJ1-1; D is unclear. V dropped 2 bases and J dropped 0 bases, with 13 bases sitting between them. This CDR3 comprises 16 residues. The germline gives CDR1 MNHGY, CDR2 SAAAGT. The chain's CDR3 is CASSYKGGYLNTEAFF. The CDR3 DNA sequence: TGTGCCAGCAGTTACAAGGGAGGATACCTGAACACTGAAGCTTTCTTT.

The chain joins TRBV7-8 to TRBJ1-5; no clear D gene. The CDR3 covers 16 residues. Germline V CDR1 and CDR2: SGHVS, FQNEAQ. Trimming stripped 5 bases from V and 6 bases from J, with 20 bases between. The CDR3 DNA reads TGTGCCAGCAGCCTCCTTTCGGGGTTAGCTCGTCAGCCCCAGCATTTT. Translated: CASSLLSGLARQPQHF.

The chain has TRBV28 and TRBJ1-1, with 8 bases fitting TRBD1. Germline-derived CDR1 and CDR2 are MDHEN and SYDVKM. The CDR3 extends over 15 amino acids. V shed 3 bases and J 1 base; nucleotides not matched to a gene: 4. The chain's CDR3 is CASSFTGGANTEAFF. In nucleotides, the CDR3 is TGTGCCAGCAGTTTCACAGGGGGGGCGAACACTGAAGCTTTCTTT.

The chain is built from TRBV5-1 and TRBJ2-1; 9 bases fit TRBD1. The ends lost 0 bases at V and 6 bases at J; junction bases unmatched: 4. This CDR3 has 15 residues. CDR1 and CDR2 (germline): SGHRS, YFSETQ. The CDR3 loop is CASSLGDRVLNEQFF. The CDR3 bases are TGCGCCAGCAGCTTGGGGGACAGGGTGCTCAATGAGCAGTTCTTC. Together with reference TRBV5-1 and TRBJ2-1, the CDR3 gives the full variable domain: KAGVTQTPRYLIKTRGQQVTLSCSPISGHRSVSWYQQTPGQGLQFLFEYFSETQRNKGNFPGRFSGRQFSNSRSEMNVSTLELGDSALYLCASSLGDRVLNEQFFGPGTRLTVL.

This chain uses TRBV19 with TRBJ1-1; no firm D call. With 7 bases removed from V and 4 bases from J, the gap between germline ends came to 16 bases. Germline V CDR1 and CDR2: LNHDA, SQIVND (reference sequence). CDR3 length: 14 residues. CDR3 nucleotide sequence: TGTGCCAGTACCCAACGGGTTGTTGGCACTGAAGCTTTCTTT. The encoded protein is CASTQRVVGTEAFF. Filled out from reference TRBV19 and TRBJ1-1, the complete variable domain reads DGGITQSPKYLFRKEGQNVTLSCEQNLNHDAMYWYRQDPGQGLRLIYYSQIVNDFQKGDIAEGYSVSREKKESFPLTVTSAQKNPTAFYLCASTQRVVGTEAFFGQGTRLTVV.

CDR3 nucleotides: TGCGCCAGCAGCTTGGACGGGGAGGGGGATGAGCAGTTCTTC. Translation: CASSLDGEGDEQFF. The chain links TRBV5-1 to TRBJ2-1, with a tentative D call TRBD2 (7 bases). CDR1 and CDR2 (germline): SGHRS, YFSETQ. This CDR3 contains 14 residues. V dropped 0 bases and J dropped 8 bases, with 12 bases sitting between them.

V and J are TRBV5-1 and TRBJ2-5; D is unclear. Germline CDR1 and CDR2: SGHRS and YFSETQ. Trimming took off 2 bases at V and 5 bases at J, with 13 bases between the two ends. The CDR3 has 14 residues. The chain's CDR3 is CASSLVRGQETQYF. The CDR3 nucleotides read TGCGCCAGCAGCTTAGTTCGTGGTCAGGAGACCCAGTACTTC.

This sequence joins TRBV11-2 and TRBJ2-2, with 9 bases that match TRBD1. The germline V gene encodes CDR1 SGHAT and CDR2 FQNNGV. V shed 2 bases, J shed 5 bases, and the junction held 15 bases outside the gene matches. CDR3 length equals 19 residues. CDR3 loop: CASSLRSLLGQGRTGELFF. CDR3 sequence (DNA): TGTGCCAGCAGCTTAAGATCTTTACTGGGACAGGGAAGGACCGGGGAGCTGTTTTTT.

This clone showed up just a few times. The V gene is TRBV9, the J gene TRBJ2-7; 11 bases agree with TRBD1. The V and J ends lost 4 bases and 7 bases, in that order; junction bases with no gene match: 16. Germline-derived CDR1 and CDR2 are SGDLS and YYNGEE. The CDR3 loop spans 17 amino acids. In nucleotides, the CDR3 is TGTGCCAGCAGCTTTAAATTACGGGACAGGGGGGTTCTGGAGCAGTACTTC. Encoded protein: CASSFKLRDRGVLEQYF.

CDR3 in amino acids: CASSYSPGQGLGADTQYF. The CDR3 coding sequence is TGTGCCAGCAGTTACTCTCCGGGACAGGGATTAGGCGCAGATACGCAGTATTTT. The chain employs TRBV6-2 or TRBV6-3 and TRBJ2-3; 9 positions agree with TRBD1. The CDR3 spans 18 residues. CDR1 MNHEY and CDR2 SVGEGT come from the germline V gene. V lost 0 bases and J lost 4; bases outside the gene matches: 11.

The V gene is TRBV6-1, the J gene TRBJ2-7; 8 positions agree with TRBD2. V shed 0 bases, J shed 7 bases, and the junction held 17 bases outside the gene matches. CDR3 size: 18 residues. The germline V gene encodes CDR1 MNHNS and CDR2 SASEGT. CDR3 residues: CASSEASAGGPPSREQYF. The CDR3 nucleotides read TGTGCCAGCAGTGAAGCCAGCGCGGGAGGTCCTCCCTCTAGGGAGCAGTACTTC.

This clone occurred a few times. The V call is TRBV4-1, the J call TRBJ2-7; no clear D gene. Germline CDR1 is MGHRA and CDR2 is YSYEKL. The V end lost 3 bases, the J end lost 1 base, and 10 bases lay between the germline ends. CDR3 length: 14 residues. The CDR3 loop reads CASSQYRESYEQYF. Here the CDR3 DNA reads TGCGCCAGCAGCCAGTACAGAGAATCCTACGAGCAGTACTTC.

Of note for this clone: A junction boundary mismatches the germline segment, possibly from a read error. The V call is TRBV19, the J call TRBJ2-4; 10 nucleotides match TRBD1. The CDR3 runs to 14 residues. Germline V gene lookup returns CDR1 LNHDA and CDR2 SQIVND (reference sequence). The CDR3: CASSIRDRGPKEHF. The CDR3 DNA reads TGTGCCAGTAGTATCCGGGACAGGGGCCCAAAAGAGCACTTC.